Given below is one TCR beta chain in context. This sample stems from a study of blood T cell repertoires in COVID-19. Study-level information: Samples taken during acute and convalescent COVID-19 were collected in the United States, Italy and Spain. PBMCs, B-cell-depleted T cells, or T cells were the source of the cDNA or gDNA that made up the material.

The germline V gene has CDR1 SGHVS and CDR2 FQNEAQ. The CDR3 extends over 15 amino acids. Trimming removed 5 bases from V and 5 bases from J; junction bases left unmatched: 8. The authors' processing: Scientists estimated how many nucleated cells there were by amplifying reference gene primers. Data came from immunoSEQ multiplex PCR; TCRdb stores just in-frame clones and leaves some out. V and J calls plus clone size are reproduced from that table; the DNA served to infer D and trimming. The table lists about 120,000 clones, approximately 82% of them singletons. Sequenced: peripheral blood. The receptor comes from a man in his 70s with active or convalescent COVID-19. The chain carries TRBV7-8 and TRBJ2-1; 8 nucleotides line up with TRBD1. In nucleotides, the CDR3 is TGTGCCAGCAGCCCGCGGACAGGGCCCGACAATGAGCAGTTCTTC. Protein sequence: CASSPRTGPDNEQFF.